What follows are 7 T cell receptor beta chains derived from one specimen sequenced in a study of T cell responses to AZD1222 COVID-19 vaccine. Generated by immunoSEQ multiplex PCR, the TCRdb table keeps only in-frame clones and is missing some. The data contain roughly 100,000 clones, over 70% of them singletons. The source material was peripheral blood, sampled on day 0 of AZD1222 vaccination. The receptors were gathered from an adult in good health.

This clone has just one count. The J gene is TRBJ2-3, the V gene TRBV19, with 8 bases identical to TRBD2. Germline CDR1 is LNHDA and CDR2 is SQIVND (reference sequence). The CDR3 consists of 15 residues. J gave up 1 base and V 6 bases, and 6 bases lay outside the gene matches. This chain's CDR3 is CASSGGAGGTDTQYF. CDR3 sequence (DNA): TGTGCCAGTAGCGGGGGGGCCGGCGGCACAGATACGCAGTATTTT.

This chain links TRBV5-1 with TRBJ2-2; TRBD2 is a possible D gene (6 bases). Deletions cut 0 bases from V and 13 bases from J, with 16 bases between. The CDR3 is 14 residues long. The germline V gene encodes CDR1 SGHRS and CDR2 YFSETQ. The CDR3 sequence is CASSLGPTEEGLFF. The DNA for the CDR3 is TGCGCCAGCAGCTTGGGCCCGACAGAGGAGGGGCTGTTTTTT.

CDR3 amino acids: CASSPPSGVTYEQYF. For the CDR3, the DNA is TGTGCCAGCTCACCCCCTAGCGGGGTCACCTACGAGCAGTACTTC. The V call is TRBV18, the J call TRBJ2-7; 9 nucleotides align to TRBD2. From germline, CDR1 is KGHSH and CDR2 LQKENI. This CDR3 contains 15 residues. V dropped 3 bases and J dropped 2; count of bases not matched to a gene: 5.

The genes are TRBV3-1 (or the pseudogene TRBV3-2) and TRBJ1-3, with D possibly TRBD1 on 6 matching bases. Trimming shortened V by 0 bases and J by 5 bases, and 14 bases separated the two germline ends. The CDR3 is 16 amino acids. Germline CDR1 reads LGHDT; CDR2 reads YNNKEL (reference sequence). This CDR3 is CASSQDQGIIRNTIYF. DNA for the CDR3: TGTGCCAGCAGCCAAGATCAGGGGATAATTAGAAACACCATATATTTT.

The V gene is TRBV9, the J gene TRBJ1-1; 8 positions match TRBD1. The CDR3 extends over 16 amino acids. Looked up from germline, CDR1 is SGDLS and CDR2 is YYNGEE. V shed 1 base, J shed 3 bases, and the junction held 8 bases outside the gene matches. CDR3 amino acids: CASSVNPGGYDTEAFF. The DNA of the CDR3 is TGTGCCAGCAGCGTAAACCCAGGGGGCTACGACACTGAAGCTTTCTTT.

V is TRBV5-1 and J is TRBJ2-7, with TRBD1 matching over 7 bases. V lost 4 bases, J lost 0 bases, and 10 bases stayed unmatched. Germline V lookup: CDR1 SGHRS, CDR2 YFSETQ. CDR3 size: 16 residues. The CDR3 sequence is CASSPGTVTSSYEQYF. The CDR3 nucleotides are TGCGCCAGCAGCCCCGGGACAGTTACTAGCTCCTACGAGCAGTACTTC.

The chain carries TRBV30 and TRBJ1-4; no firm D call. V lost 2 bases to trimming and J lost 5 bases, with 12 bases between them. From germline, CDR1 is GTSNPN and CDR2 SVGIG (reference sequence). This CDR3 has 14 residues. The CDR3 loop reads CAWSFGQLNEKLFF. In DNA, the CDR3 is TGTGCCTGGAGTTTTGGGCAGCTAAATGAAAAACTGTTTTTT.